Listed here are 31 T cell receptor beta chains from one sample, sequenced in a study of identical twins. Via MiXCR, TCRdb re-called the 5' RACE reads, giving one row per CDR3 protein. Here the sample spans 520,000 or so distinct CDR3 sequences, 20% to 25% being singletons. These data also featured in a second study, about T cells expressing NK-cell markers.

The source material was CD4+ T cells sorted from blood. All receptors derive from a woman between 18 and 29 years old in good health.

This clonotype was seen a handful of times. This chain connects TRBV20-1 to TRBJ2-1; TRBD1 aligns across 9 bases. CDR3 size: 16 residues. The germline V gene encodes CDR1 DFQATT and CDR2 SNEGSKA (reference sequence). Unmatched junction bases numbered 12, after V lost 5 bases and J lost 4 bases. The DNA of the CDR3 is TGCAGTGCTCCAGCATCGTTCGGGACAGGGTACAATGAGCAGTTCTTC. It codes for CSAPASFGTGYNEQFF.

This clonotype was seen more than once but under ten times. The chain joins TRBV7-9 to TRBJ1-1, with a possible D match to TRBD1 (5 bases). Germline values: CDR1 SEHNR, CDR2 FQNEAQ (reference sequence). The V gene lost 4 bases and the J gene lost 4 bases, with 13 bases spanning the gap. The CDR3 is 14 amino acids. This CDR3 is CASSSQGPGTEAFF. The CDR3 coding sequence is TGTGCCAGCAGCTCGCAGGGTCCGGGCACTGAAGCTTTCTTT.

The V and J genes are TRBV5-6 and TRBJ2-1; 10 bases agree with TRBD2. V lost 3 bases, J lost 7 bases, and 7 bases stayed unmatched. The V gene's germline CDR1 is SGHDT and CDR2 YYEEEE. This CDR3 is 15 amino acids long. The CDR3 nucleotides are TGTGCCAGCAGCTCAGCGGGGGGGTACAAGAATGAGCAGTTCTTC. Protein product: CASSSAGGYKNEQFF.

The V and J genes are TRBV7-9 and TRBJ2-1; D remains ambiguous. The CDR3 sequence is 15 residues long. The V end was cut by 2 bases, the J end by 9 bases, with 17 bases between. Germline lookup yields CDR1 SEHNR and CDR2 FQNEAQ (reference sequence). The CDR3 reads CASSLYAPTAVEQFF. CDR3 nucleotides: TGTGCCAGCAGCTTATATGCCCCGACGGCGGTTGAGCAGTTCTTC.

This clonotype was seen more than once but under ten times. The chain joins TRBV20-1 to TRBJ2-2; the match to TRBD2 covers 7 bases. The V and J ends lost 3 bases and 6 bases, in that order; junction bases with no gene match: 10. This CDR3 spans 15 amino acids. Per germline, CDR1 DFQATT and CDR2 SNEGSKA (reference sequence). Written as DNA, the CDR3 is TGCAGTGCTAGGCGGGGCGGGAGTAGGGCCGGGGAGCTGTTTTTT. Amino acids: CSARRGGSRAGELFF.

This chain connects TRBV30 to TRBJ2-1, with 9 bases matching TRBD2. The germline CDR1 and CDR2 sequences are GTSNPN and SVGIG (reference sequence). The CDR3 runs 14 residues. V was clipped by 2 bases and J by 4 bases; unmatched bases: 3. The CDR3 loop reads CAWSNSGRYNEQFF. The CDR3 bases are TGTGCCTGGAGTAATAGCGGGAGATACAATGAGCAGTTCTTC.

The V and J genes are TRBV7-3 and TRBJ2-1; maybe TRBD1 (7 bases). Trimming left V 5 bases short and J 6 bases short, with 11 bases between. Germline CDR1 and CDR2: SGHTA and FQGTGA. CDR3 length equals 13 residues. DNA of the CDR3: TGTGCCAGCAGCGGCGGGACAGTCAATGAGCAGTTCTTC. This translates into CASSGGTVNEQFF.

The chain combines TRBV3-1 with TRBJ2-1, with 13 nucleotides matching TRBD2. This CDR3 has 19 residues. The germline CDR1 and CDR2 sequences are LGHDT and YNNKEL (reference sequence). The V and J ends lost 0 bases and 6 bases, in that order; junction bases with no gene match: 11. The CDR3 DNA follows: TGTGCCAGCAGCCAAGAAGCGGTTCCGGGACTAGCGGGGTTCAATGAGCAGTTCTTC. Amino acids: CASSQEAVPGLAGFNEQFF.

The CDR3 bases are TGTGCCAGCAGCGTCGGAGGGGGTGGGGCCAACGTCCTGACTTTC. This translates into CASSVGGGGANVLTF. This rearrangement joins TRBV11-2 to TRBJ2-6; possibly TRBD1 or TRBD2 for D (6 bases each). The V gene lost 5 bases and the J gene lost 3 bases, with 11 bases spanning the gap. Germline V CDR1 and CDR2: SGHAT, FQNNGV. The CDR3 has 15 amino acids.

This clonotype was observed many times. This sequence joins TRBV20-1 and TRBJ1-1; D possibly corresponds to TRBD1 (6 bases). Germline loops: CDR1 DFQATT, CDR2 SNEGSKA (reference sequence). The CDR3 runs to 14 residues. V was clipped by 3 bases and J by 3 bases, with 14 bases between them. The CDR3 spells CSASGGQGYTEAFF. CDR3 DNA sequence: TGCAGTGCTAGTGGGGGTCAGGGGTACACTGAAGCTTTCTTT.

The chain recombines TRBV20-1 with TRBJ2-4; maybe TRBD2 (5 bases). CDR1 is DFQATT and CDR2 is SNEGSKA in the germline V gene (reference sequence). The CDR3 runs to 14 residues. V dropped 1 base and J dropped 1 base, with 8 bases sitting between them. The chain's CDR3 is CSARVGDAKNIQYF. The CDR3 nucleotides are TGCAGTGCTAGAGTGGGAGACGCCAAAAACATTCAGTACTTC.

This clonotype was counted only a few times. The chain couples TRBV7-3 to TRBJ2-1; D is unresolved. The CDR3 runs to 14 residues. CDR1 is SGHTA and CDR2 is FQGTGA in the germline V gene. V lost 5 bases to trimming and J lost 0 bases, with 8 bases between them. The CDR3 nucleotides read TGTGCCAGCAGCCCCGTCGGCTCCTACAATGAGCAGTTCTTC. Encoded protein: CASSPVGSYNEQFF. The entire variable domain, with the rest obtained from reference TRBV7-3 and TRBJ2-1, is as follows: GAGVSQTPSNKVTEKGKYVELRCDPISGHTALYWYRQSLGQGPEFLIYFQGTGAADDSGLPNDRFFAVRPEGSVSTLKIQRTERGDSAVYLCASSPVGSYNEQFFGPGTRLTVL.

This clonotype was seen a handful of times. The chain is built from TRBV20-1 and TRBJ2-5; D possibly uses TRBD1 or TRBD2 (5 bases each). The V gene lost 6 bases and the J gene lost 5 bases, with 19 bases spanning the gap. Germline V gene sequence: CDR1 DFQATT, CDR2 SNEGSKA (reference sequence). CDR3 size: 14 residues. CDR3 nucleotides: TGCAGTGCCCATCCCCTGGGCAGGGAGGAGACCCAGTACTTC. It yields the protein CSAHPLGREETQYF.

The chain is built from TRBV29-1 and TRBJ2-2; D unresolved. This CDR3 has 11 amino acids. The germline V and J ends were trimmed by 8 bases and 6 bases, with 10 bases remaining between them. Germline lookup yields CDR1 SQVTM and CDR2 ANQGSEA. The CDR3 coding sequence is TGCAGCTCTGGGGATCCCGGGGAGCTGTTTTTT. Amino acids: CSSGDPGELFF.

The gene calls are TRBV5-1 and TRBJ2-1; the D call may be TRBD1 or TRBD2 (5 bases each). The CDR3 has 12 amino acids. Trimming stripped 5 bases from V and 13 bases from J, with 16 bases between. CDR1 is SGHRS, CDR2 YFSETQ, per germline. This CDR3 is CASSTGPRGQFF. CDR3 nucleotide sequence: TGCGCCAGCAGTACGGGACCCCGGGGACAGTTCTTC.

This clonotype was counted between two and nine times. The chain employs TRBV5-1 and TRBJ2-1; the D is unclear. CDR3 length: 16 amino acids. V was trimmed by 4 bases and J by 0 bases, leaving 14 bases between them. The germline V gene has CDR1 SGHRS and CDR2 YFSETQ. The CDR3, as DNA: TGCGCCAGCAGCCCGTTGGCGCTGAGCTCCTACAATGAGCAGTTCTTC. Its translation: CASSPLALSSYNEQFF.

This clonotype was found a few times. CDR3 nucleotides: TGCAGTGCTACGACTTTACAGGGGGCGGAGCAGTTCTTC. It codes for CSATTLQGAEQFF. The genes are TRBV20-1 and TRBJ2-1, with 9 bases matching TRBD1. With V trimmed by 4 bases and J by 10 bases, 8 bases remained unmatched. The CDR3 contains 13 residues. The germline V gene encodes CDR1 DFQATT and CDR2 SNEGSKA (reference sequence).

Note on this clonotype: Likely a read error: the CDR3 ends without its conserved phenylalanine or tryptophan. The gene calls are TRBV6-5 and TRBJ1-2; D remains ambiguous. The V end lost 2 bases, the J end lost 6 bases, and 10 bases lay between the germline ends. In germline, CDR1 is MNHEY, CDR2 SVGAGI. This CDR3 spans 13 amino acids. Here the CDR3 reads CASSYGKTDGYTY. The CDR3 DNA sequence: TGTGCCAGCAGTTACGGGAAAACGGATGGCTACACCTAC.

This clonotype was seen a handful of times. DNA of the CDR3: TGTGCCAGCAGACCCGGACAGGGCTTCAATCAGCCCCAGCATTTT. Amino acid sequence: CASRPGQGFNQPQHF. V usage is TRBV12-3 or TRBV12-4 and J usage is TRBJ1-5; 8 bases are shared with TRBD1. The CDR3 runs 15 residues. J gave up 3 bases and V 6 bases, and 7 bases lay outside the gene matches.

V usage is TRBV4-3 and J usage is TRBJ2-1; 8 nucleotides align to TRBD1. V shed 5 bases, J shed 6 bases, and the junction held 6 bases outside the gene matches. Per germline, CDR1 LGHNA and CDR2 YSLEER. This CDR3 comprises 14 residues. The CDR3 sequence: CASSVRTGFNEQFF. The CDR3 DNA reads TGCGCCAGCAGCGTCCGGACAGGGTTCAATGAGCAGTTCTTC.

This clonotype occurred many times. The V call is TRBV20-1, the J call TRBJ1-1; 9 bases match TRBD1. V was pared by 5 bases and J by 3 bases, with 7 bases of the junction left unmatched. This CDR3 comprises 14 residues. The V gene's germline CDR1 is DFQATT and CDR2 SNEGSKA (reference sequence). The CDR3 protein is CSAERTGADTEAFF. In nucleotides, the CDR3 is TGCAGTGCTGAACGGACAGGGGCTGACACTGAAGCTTTCTTT.

V usage is TRBV10-3 and J usage is TRBJ2-7; no firm D call. CDR1 ENHRY and CDR2 SYGVKD come from the germline V gene. V lost 0 bases, J lost 3 bases, and 6 bases lay in between. The CDR3 length is 13 residues. The CDR3 protein is CAISESAFYEQYF. CDR3 in DNA: TGTGCCATCAGTGAGTCGGCTTTCTACGAGCAGTACTTC.

The sample holds many counts of this clonotype. The genes are TRBV20-1 and TRBJ2-3; D is tentatively TRBD1 or TRBD2 (5 bases each). Germline V CDR1 and CDR2: DFQATT, SNEGSKA (reference sequence). V was trimmed by 7 bases and J by 5 bases, leaving 13 bases between them. This CDR3 region has 12 residues. CDR3 sequence reads: CSGGTPRDTQYF. The CDR3 DNA follows: TGCAGTGGAGGGACCCCACGAGATACGCAGTATTTT.

The sample holds a few counts of this clonotype. CDR3 DNA: TGCAGTGCCGGAAGCCACTACGAGCAGTACTTC. This encodes CSAGSHYEQYF. The chain couples TRBV20-1 to TRBJ2-7; D call uncertain. The CDR3 is made up of 11 amino acids. Deletions cut 6 bases from V and 3 bases from J, with 9 bases between. The germline gives CDR1 DFQATT, CDR2 SNEGSKA (reference sequence).

V usage is TRBV20-1 and J usage is TRBJ1-3, with D tentatively TRBD1 (5 bases). Germline CDR1 DFQATT, CDR2 SNEGSKA (reference sequence). Trimming left V 6 bases short and J 2 bases short, with 14 bases between. The CDR3 spans 14 residues. The CDR3 nucleotides read TGCAGTGCCCCACGAGAGGGGCCTGGAAACACCATATATTTT. It encodes CSAPREGPGNTIYF.

Notes on this clonotype: The junction shows a germline mismatch at one end, possibly a read error. The chain joins TRBV7-7 to TRBJ2-1; 8 bases fit TRBD1. Germline CDR1 and CDR2: SSHAT and FNYEAQ (reference sequence). The CDR3 totals 15 residues. CDR3 amino acids: CASSPRTGLANEQFF. The CDR3 coding sequence is TGTGCTAGCAGCCCTAGGACAGGGTTGGCCAATGAGCAGTTCTTC. Looking up the rest from reference TRBV7-7 and TRBJ2-1 gives the full variable domain: GAGVSQSPRYKVTKRGQDVTLRCDPISSHATLYWYQQALGQGPEFLTYFNYEAQPDKSGLPSDRFSAERPEGSISTLTIQRTEQRDSAMYRCASSPRTGLANEQFFGPGTRLTVL.

This clonotype was observed a handful of times. This chain links TRBV6-1 with TRBJ1-1; 9 nucleotides agree with TRBD1. CDR3 length equals 16 residues. The germline gives CDR1 MNHNS, CDR2 SASEGT. The trim removed 6 bases at V and 0 bases at J, leaving 8 bases unmatched. The DNA for the CDR3 is TGTGCCAGCAGCCGGACAGGGGAACTGATGAACACTGAAGCTTTCTTT. Its translation is CASSRTGELMNTEAFF.

The chain is built from TRBV7-9 and TRBJ1-6; D is possibly TRBD1 (5 bases). Germline V gene sequence: CDR1 SEHNR, CDR2 FQNEAQ (reference sequence). The CDR3 consists of 16 residues. The V and J ends lost 2 bases and 9 bases respectively, with 17 bases between them. The CDR3 DNA sequence: TGTGCCAGCAGCTTAACTCACTCTGGGGGATCTTCACCCCTCCACTTT. As protein: CASSLTHSGGSSPLHF.

This clonotype showed up just a few times. The rearrangement joins TRBV6-2 or TRBV6-3 to TRBJ2-7; the match to TRBD1 covers 7 bases. CDR3 length: 14 residues. Germline V lookup: CDR1 MNHEY, CDR2 SVGEGT. V shed 5 bases and J 2 bases; nucleotides not matched to a gene: 6. CDR3 sequence (DNA): TGTGCCAGCAGTCCCTCCGGGACAGCCTACGAGCAGTACTTC. This sequence encodes CASSPSGTAYEQYF.

This clonotype came up many times. The genes are TRBV20-1 and TRBJ1-2; a weak D match, TRBD1 (5 bases). V lost 5 bases and J lost 6, with 19 bases in between. Germline V gene lookup returns CDR1 DFQATT and CDR2 SNEGSKA (reference sequence). This CDR3 is 14 amino acids long. The CDR3: CSAGHRGRTDGYTF. The CDR3 DNA reads as TGCAGTGCTGGACACCGGGGTCGGACGGATGGCTACACCTTC.

The V call is TRBV7-9, the J call TRBJ1-1; D not resolved. The V end was cut by 11 bases, the J end by 4 bases, with 17 bases between. This CDR3 comprises 13 residues. Germline V gene data show CDR1 as SEHNR and CDR2 as FQNEAQ (reference sequence). CDR3 bases: TGTGCCGGAGAAGGGCTTAAGGCCACTGAAGCTTTCTTT. Its translation: CAGEGLKATEAFF.